The clone carrying this T cell receptor beta chain was detected only a few times. This study enrolled people aged about 18 to 100 from roughly 24 US geographic areas. Libraries were prepared by immunoSEQ multiplex PCR; TCRdb keeps only in-frame clonotypes and omits some of them. The profile shows some 120,000 clones, around four fifths of them singletons. CDR1 is SGHDT and CDR2 is YYEEEE in the germline V gene. CDR3 length: 14 residues. V was cut by 4 bases and J by 4 bases, with 14 bases left in between. The sample comes from a study of blood T cell repertoires in COVID-19. This clonotype was obtained from a man in his thirties or forties who had recovered from COVID-19. The rearrangement joins TRBV5-6 to TRBJ1-2; no reliable D call. The specimen sequenced was PBMCs or T cells enriched from blood (not recorded which). In DNA form, the CDR3 reads TGTGCCAGCAGCCCCCTTCGACATAGCTATGGCTACACCTTC. Residues: CASSPLRHSYGYTF.